Shown below are 29 T cell receptor beta chains from a single sample sequenced in a study of T cells in Graves' hyperthyroidism and ophthalmopathy. From RNA transcripts, TCR beta CDR3 regions were amplified. An initial round of RT-PCR targeting the TCR CDR3 relied on the HTBI primer set. TCRdb processed the multiplex PCR reads anew with MiXCR; each CDR3 protein has one entry. The sample has about 400,000 distinct CDR3 sequences, about 14% seen once; the top ten hold about 20%. Sample: blood. The receptors stem from a woman aged 25 to 39 with Graves' ophthalmopathy.

This sequence joins TRBV9 and TRBJ1-2, with 9 bases matching TRBD1. This CDR3 is 17 amino acids long. V lost 0 bases and J lost 6; bases outside the gene matches: 12. Germline CDR1 SGDLS, CDR2 YYNGEE. The CDR3 is CASSVVWDRASYHGYTF. CDR3 bases: TGTGCCAGCAGCGTAGTGTGGGACAGGGCCTCTTACCATGGCTACACCTTC. Combining the CDR3 with reference TRBV9 and TRBJ1-2 gives the whole variable domain DSGVTQTPKHLITATGQRVTLRCSPRSGDLSVYWYQQSLDQGLQFLIQYYNGEERAKGNILERFSAQQFPDLHSELNLSSLELGDSALYFCASSVVWDRASYHGYTFGSGTRLTVV.

This clonotype occurred many times. Here the CDR3 reads CASSIPQETTGELFF. The CDR3 DNA reads TGTGCCAGCAGCATACCCCAGGAGACCACCGGGGAGCTGTTTTTT. V is TRBV9 and J is TRBJ2-2; D not resolved. Germline V gene lookup returns CDR1 SGDLS and CDR2 YYNGEE. This CDR3 comprises 15 residues. The V and J ends lost 4 bases and 4 bases respectively, with 14 bases between them.

This clonotype was observed a few times. This rearrangement joins TRBV7-2 to TRBJ2-1, with 8 bases lining up with TRBD2. The CDR3 is 17 residues long. Germline V gene lookup returns CDR1 SGHTA and CDR2 FQGNSA. The trim removed 1 base at V and 15 bases at J, leaving 20 bases unmatched. The CDR3 region has the DNA TGTGCCAGCAGCTTAGAGATTAGGGCTCGGCGGGGGGCCTCTACGTTCTTC. Translating gives CASSLEIRARRGASTFF.

This clonotype was detected many times. This chain connects TRBV28 to TRBJ2-5; D is undetermined. The CDR3 length is 12 residues. V shed 3 bases and J shed 1 base, with 3 bases lying between them. Germline loops: CDR1 MDHEN, CDR2 SYDVKM. The CDR3 spells CASSLIQETQYF. The CDR3 DNA reads TGTGCCAGCAGTTTGATCCAAGAGACCCAGTACTTC. Drawing the rest from reference TRBV28 and TRBJ2-5, the complete variable domain is DVKVTQSSRYLVKRTGEKVFLECVQDMDHENMFWYRQDPGLGLRLIYFSYDVKMKEKGDIPEGYSVSREKKERFSLILESASTNQTSMYLCASSLIQETQYFGPGTRLLVL.

This clonotype was counted at least ten times. V usage is TRBV7-9 and J usage is TRBJ2-7, with D perhaps matching TRBD2 (5 bases). This CDR3 comprises 11 residues. Germline V gene sequence: CDR1 SEHNR, CDR2 FQNEAQ (reference sequence). V was shortened by 6 bases and J by 5 bases, with 8 bases between the two germline ends. The CDR3 coding sequence is TGTGCCAGCAGACTAGACCACGAGCAGTACTTC. It yields the protein CASRLDHEQYF.

This clonotype came up a few times. The J gene is TRBJ2-2, the V gene TRBV5-6, with 7 bases fitting TRBD1. The CDR3 is 17 amino acids. Germline V CDR1 and CDR2: SGHDT, YYEEEE. V lost 3 bases, J lost 2 bases, and 10 bases stayed unmatched. CDR3 nucleotide sequence: TGTGCCAGCAGCTCCGCCTGGGACAGTGATAACACCGGGGAGCTGTTTTTT. As protein: CASSSAWDSDNTGELFF.

The V and J genes are TRBV11-2 and TRBJ2-7, with 14 bases matching TRBD2. Trimming cost V 6 bases and J 3 bases; bases outside gene matches: 1. The CDR3 contains 14 residues. Germline CDR1 SGHAT, CDR2 FQNNGV. Here the CDR3 reads CASSGTSGSYEQYF. Here the CDR3 DNA reads TGTGCCAGCAGTGGGACTAGCGGGAGCTACGAGCAGTACTTC. Looking up the rest from reference TRBV11-2 and TRBJ2-7 gives the full variable domain: EAGVAQSPRYKIIEKRQSVAFWCNPISGHATLYWYQQILGQGPKLLIQFQNNGVVDDSQLPKDRFSAERLKGVDSTLKIQPAKLEDSAVYLCASSGTSGSYEQYFGPGTRLTVT.

Many counts were recorded for this clonotype. The chain links TRBV7-2 to TRBJ2-5; the match to TRBD2 covers 10 bases. Germline values: CDR1 SGHTA, CDR2 FQGNSA. The CDR3 spans 15 residues. The V segment lost 2 bases and the J segment 5 bases; nucleotides outside the gene matches: 5. CDR3 DNA: TGTGCCAGCAGCTTACAGCGGGGGGGCCGGGAGACCCAGTACTTC. Amino acid sequence: CASSLQRGGRETQYF.

Only one count was recorded for this clonotype. It is likely a read error, because the conserved phenylalanine at the end of the CDR3 is missing. This sequence joins TRBV5-1 and TRBJ1-1; D is unclear. Germline V gene lookup returns CDR1 SGHRS and CDR2 YFSETQ. This CDR3 has 14 residues. Trimming shortened V by 0 bases and J by 2 bases, and 8 bases separated the two germline ends. The CDR3, as DNA: TGCGCCAGCAGCTTGGCTGGTAGAAACACTGAAGCTTTCCTT. It encodes CASSLAGRNTEAFL.

This clonotype occurred many times. The J gene is TRBJ2-2, the V gene TRBV28, with D perhaps TRBD1 (5 bases). This CDR3 comprises 14 residues. V lost 6 bases, J lost 6 bases, and 14 bases lay in between. Germline assignment: CDR1 MDHEN and CDR2 SYDVKM. The CDR3: CASSPPREPGELFF. The CDR3 DNA is TGTGCCAGCAGCCCGCCCAGGGAACCCGGGGAGCTGTTTTTT.

Ten or more counts support this clonotype. The genes are TRBV24-1 and TRBJ2-5; D is ambiguous. V was shortened by 0 bases and J by 0 bases, with 10 bases between the two germline ends. The CDR3 contains 16 residues. Germline lookup yields CDR1 KGHDR and CDR2 SFDVKD. CDR3 region: CATSDLTAEYQETQYF. The CDR3 bases are TGTGCCACCAGTGATTTGACAGCCGAGTACCAAGAGACCCAGTACTTC.

This clonotype showed up just a few times. One end of the junction varies from germline; a read error may be responsible. The chain couples TRBV7-9 to TRBJ2-3; perhaps TRBD1 as D (5 bases). The CDR3 contains 15 residues. Germline CDR1 is SEHNR and CDR2 is FQNEAQ (reference sequence). DNA for the CDR3: TGTGCCAGCAGCCTCCGGACACCAGGCACAGATGCGCAGTATTTT. It codes for CASSLRTPGTDAQYF.

This clonotype was observed at least ten times. The chain is built from TRBV6-1 and TRBJ2-1; no definite D call. The CDR3 is 16 amino acids. V was shortened by 5 bases and J by 1 base, with 15 bases between the two germline ends. Germline V gene data show CDR1 as MNHNS and CDR2 as SASEGT. In nucleotides, the CDR3 is TGTGCCAGCAGTTACTTCGCGGATGGTTCCTACAATGAGCAGTTCTTC. It is translated as CASSYFADGSYNEQFF.

This clonotype was detected only once. This rearrangement joins TRBV11-1 to TRBJ1-2; 10 bases are a match to TRBD1. After removal of 5 bases from V and 6 bases from J, the junction contained 9 bases not matched to a gene. This CDR3 comprises 15 residues. Germline loops: CDR1 SGHAT, CDR2 FQDESV (reference sequence). CDR3: CASSQWTGGLNGYTF. In nucleotides, the CDR3 is TGTGCCAGCAGCCAATGGACAGGGGGACTGAATGGCTACACCTTC. Using reference TRBV11-1 and TRBJ1-2 for the parts outside the CDR3, the full variable domain is EAEVAQSPRYKITEKSQAVAFWCDPISGHATLYWYRQILGQGPELLVQFQDESVVDDSQLPKDRFSAERLKGVDSTLKIQPAELGDSAMYLCASSQWTGGLNGYTFGSGTRLTVV.

This clonotype was counted many times. The chain joins TRBV27 to TRBJ2-7; D remains ambiguous. The V gene lost 3 bases and the J gene lost 7 bases, with 13 bases spanning the gap. From germline, CDR1 is MNHEY and CDR2 SMNVEV (reference sequence). There are 13 residues in the CDR3. This CDR3 reads CASSLGRTREQYF. In DNA, the CDR3 is TGTGCCAGCAGTTTGGGCAGAACGAGGGAGCAGTACTTC.

Many counts were recorded for this clonotype. This sequence joins TRBV7-9 and TRBJ2-5; D is unclear. This CDR3 is 10 amino acids long. The V and J ends lost 5 bases and 6 bases respectively, with 4 bases between them. CDR1 and CDR2 from the germline V gene are SEHNR and FQNEAQ (reference sequence). The chain's CDR3 is CASSGKTQYF. In DNA form, the CDR3 reads TGTGCCAGCAGCGGGAAGACCCAGTACTTC. Variable domain in full (rest from reference TRBV7-9 and TRBJ2-5): DTGVSQNPRHKITKRGQNVTFRCDPISEHNRLYWYRQTLGQGPEFLTYFQNEAQLEKSRLLSDRFSAERPKGSFSTLEIQRTEQGDSAMYLCASSGKTQYFGPGTRLLVL.

This clonotype was recorded many times. The genes are TRBV7-2 and TRBJ2-7; the D call may be TRBD1 or TRBD2 (5 bases each). The germline V gene encodes CDR1 SGHTA and CDR2 FQGNSA. CDR3 length: 14 amino acids. The V end lost 5 bases, the J end lost 3 bases, and 14 bases lay between the germline ends. Here the CDR3 DNA reads TGTGCCAGCAGCCCCAGAGGTGGGGGCTACGAGCAGTACTTC. Its translation is CASSPRGGGYEQYF.

This clonotype was detected only a few times. This sequence joins TRBV7-9 and TRBJ2-3; D uncertain. The CDR3 length is 13 residues. Trimming shortened V by 6 bases and J by 4 bases, and 11 bases separated the two germline ends. The germline CDR1 and CDR2 sequences are SEHNR and FQNEAQ (reference sequence). Here the CDR3 reads CASSLGPPDTQYF. The CDR3 DNA sequence: TGTGCCAGCAGTTTGGGCCCTCCAGATACGCAGTATTTT.

This clonotype was seen a handful of times. The chain employs TRBV10-3 and TRBJ1-4; possibly TRBD1 for D (6 bases). Germline loops: CDR1 ENHRY, CDR2 SYGVKD. The V end lost 10 bases, the J end lost 7 bases, and 16 bases lay between the germline ends. The CDR3 consists of 13 residues. The CDR3 protein is CATRGQGIEKLFF. The CDR3 coding sequence is TGTGCCACCAGAGGGCAGGGGATTGAAAAACTGTTTTTT.

This clonotype has at least ten counts. The CDR3 DNA follows: TGTGCCTGGACAACAGGGAACAATCAGCCCCAGCATTTT. It codes for CAWTTGNNQPQHF. The gene calls are TRBV30 and TRBJ1-5; D is perhaps TRBD1 (6 bases). CDR3 length equals 13 residues. The V end lost 4 bases, the J end lost 3 bases, and 10 bases lay between the germline ends. The germline V gene encodes CDR1 GTSNPN and CDR2 SVGIG (reference sequence).

This clonotype was counted between two and nine times. The CDR3 DNA reads as TGTGCCAGCAGCTTAGAGGTCGGAGCGGGGGGGCGAAATACGCAGTATTTT. It yields the protein CASSLEVGAGGRNTQYF. This sequence joins TRBV13 and TRBJ2-3, with 10 bases aligning to TRBD2. V lost 1 base to trimming and J lost 7 bases; unmatched junction nucleotides: 11. The CDR3 has 17 residues. Germline V lookup: CDR1 PRHDT, CDR2 FYEKMQ (reference sequence).

This clonotype was observed many times. This chain links TRBV5-1 with TRBJ1-5, with D maybe TRBD1 (6 bases). CDR1 and CDR2 (germline): SGHRS, YFSETQ. The length of the CDR3 is 16 residues. Deletions cut 0 bases from V and 3 bases from J, with 13 bases between. This CDR3 reads CASSLGLGGDNQPQHF. CDR3 coding DNA: TGCGCCAGCAGCTTGGGGTTAGGGGGAGACAATCAGCCCCAGCATTTT.

This clonotype was picked up many times. The chain employs TRBV7-2 and TRBJ1-2, with 9 bases fitting TRBD1. The CDR3 sequence is 14 residues long. The J segment lost 7 bases and the V segment lost 5 bases, leaving 8 bases of the junction unmatched. Germline V gene data show CDR1 as SGHTA and CDR2 as FQGNSA. In DNA form, the CDR3 reads TGTGCCAGCAGCCCTCGGGACAGGGAGTCTGGCTACACCTTC. Amino acids: CASSPRDRESGYTF.

This clonotype was observed many times. This sequence joins TRBV4-2 and TRBJ1-6; D remains ambiguous. This CDR3 region has 14 residues. Trimming cost V 0 bases and J 6 bases, with 6 bases left between them. The V gene's germline CDR1 is LGHNA and CDR2 YNFKEQ. CDR3 nucleotide sequence: TGTGCCAGCAGCCAAGATGACGGTAATTCACCCCTCCACTTT. Amino acids: CASSQDDGNSPLHF.

This clonotype was seen at least ten times. The rearrangement joins TRBV7-9 to TRBJ2-5, with 7 nucleotides matching TRBD2. J lost 5 bases, V lost 5 bases, and 26 bases had no gene match. Germline V lookup: CDR1 SEHNR, CDR2 FQNEAQ (reference sequence). The CDR3 has 20 amino acids. The CDR3 loop is CASSLLTRVSGLMMSETQYF. The CDR3 DNA reads TGTGCCAGCAGCCTACTAACTCGTGTTAGCGGGTTGATGATGTCGGAGACCCAGTACTTC.

There are many counts of this clonotype. The CDR3 DNA reads as TGCGCCAGCAGATTACAGCGGGGGCCCACAGATACGCAGTATTTT. It specifies CASRLQRGPTDTQYF. This chain uses TRBV5-1 with TRBJ2-3; 8 bases are shared with TRBD2. With 5 bases clipped from V and 2 bases from J, the junction kept 7 bases outside the gene matches. Germline V gives CDR1 SGHRS, CDR2 YFSETQ. The CDR3 is made up of 15 amino acids.

This clonotype appeared many times. The V and J genes are TRBV6-1 and TRBJ1-1; D is possibly TRBD1 (5 bases). Germline assignment: CDR1 MNHNS and CDR2 SASEGT. There are 14 residues in the CDR3. Trimming removed 6 bases at V and 4 bases at J, with 15 bases between. DNA of the CDR3: TGTGCCAGCAGCCGGGACTACAAAGCCACTGAAGCTTTCTTT. The encoded protein is CASSRDYKATEAFF.

This clonotype occurred many times. The chain recombines TRBV6-1 with TRBJ1-5; D is possibly TRBD1 (5 bases). There are 13 residues in the CDR3. Germline lookup yields CDR1 MNHNS and CDR2 SASEGT. V was trimmed by 1 base and J by 13 bases, leaving 14 bases between them. The CDR3 region has the DNA TGTGCCAGCAGTGAAGAACCCCGGGACCCGCAGCATTTT. Its translation is CASSEEPRDPQHF.

A word on this clonotype: This may be a read error: a much more frequent sequence differs by one nucleotide. This chain links TRBV13 with TRBJ2-2; 9 bases fit TRBD2. J gave up 6 bases and V 1 base, and 3 bases lay outside the gene matches. This CDR3 region has 15 residues. Germline V lookup: CDR1 PRHDT, CDR2 FYEKMQ (reference sequence). The CDR3 region is CASSLARTSAGELFF. The CDR3 region has the DNA TGTGCCAGCAGCTTAGCCAGGACTAGCGCCGGGGAGCTGTTTTTT.